This TCR beta chain was recorded in a study of blood T cell repertoires in COVID-19. Study in general: The origin of the acute and convalescent COVID-19 samples was the United States, Italy and Spain.

The CDR3 consists of 14 residues. Trimming cost V 3 bases and J 3 bases, with 11 bases left between them. Germline CDR1 reads SNHLY; CDR2 reads FYNNEI. Original methodology: Amplification from reference gene primers served as the basis for estimated nucleated cell counts. Repertoires were generated with immunoSEQ multiplex PCR, while TCRdb's copy carries only in-frame clones and drops some. V and J calls and clone size are given by that table; D and trimming were obtained from the DNA. The data show around 50,000 clones, with around four fifths seen just once and around 7% held by the top ten. The sample consisted of peripheral blood. The TCR was taken from a man aged 40-49 years with acute or convalescent COVID-19. J is TRBJ1-2 and V is TRBV2; D remains unclear. The CDR3, as DNA: TGTGCCAGCAGTGACCCGGGATATGACTATGGCTACACCTTC. Protein: CASSDPGYDYGYTF.